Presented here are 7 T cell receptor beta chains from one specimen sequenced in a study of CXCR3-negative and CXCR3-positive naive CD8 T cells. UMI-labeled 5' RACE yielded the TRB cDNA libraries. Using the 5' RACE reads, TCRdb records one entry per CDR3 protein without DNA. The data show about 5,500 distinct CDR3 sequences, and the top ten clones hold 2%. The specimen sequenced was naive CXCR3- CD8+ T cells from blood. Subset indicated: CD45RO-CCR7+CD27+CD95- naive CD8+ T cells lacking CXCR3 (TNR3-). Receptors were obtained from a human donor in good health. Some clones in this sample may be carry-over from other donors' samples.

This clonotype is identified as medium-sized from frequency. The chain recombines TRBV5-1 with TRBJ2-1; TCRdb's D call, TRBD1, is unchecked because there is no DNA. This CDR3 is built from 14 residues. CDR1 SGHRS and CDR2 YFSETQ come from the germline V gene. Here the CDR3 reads CASSLALKGNEQFF.

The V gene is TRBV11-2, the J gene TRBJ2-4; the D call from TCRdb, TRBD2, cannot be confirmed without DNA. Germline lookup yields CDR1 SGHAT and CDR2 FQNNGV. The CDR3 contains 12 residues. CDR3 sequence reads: CASSLGDYLQYF.

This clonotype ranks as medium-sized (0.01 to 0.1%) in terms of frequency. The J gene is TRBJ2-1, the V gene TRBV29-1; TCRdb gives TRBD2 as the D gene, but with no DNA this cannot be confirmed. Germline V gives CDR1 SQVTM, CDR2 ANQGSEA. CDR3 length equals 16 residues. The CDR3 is CSVEGHRDYSYNEQFF.

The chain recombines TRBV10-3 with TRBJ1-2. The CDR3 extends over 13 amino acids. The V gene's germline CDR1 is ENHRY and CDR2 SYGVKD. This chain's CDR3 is CAISERWDDGYTF.

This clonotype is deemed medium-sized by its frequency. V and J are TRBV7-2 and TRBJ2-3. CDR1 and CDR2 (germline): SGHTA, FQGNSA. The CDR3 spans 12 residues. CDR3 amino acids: CASSLWTDTQYF.

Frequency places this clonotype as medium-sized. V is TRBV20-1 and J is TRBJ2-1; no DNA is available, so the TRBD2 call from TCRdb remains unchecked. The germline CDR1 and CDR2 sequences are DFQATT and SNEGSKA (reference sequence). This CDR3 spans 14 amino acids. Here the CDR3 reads CSAIPLAGYNEQFF.

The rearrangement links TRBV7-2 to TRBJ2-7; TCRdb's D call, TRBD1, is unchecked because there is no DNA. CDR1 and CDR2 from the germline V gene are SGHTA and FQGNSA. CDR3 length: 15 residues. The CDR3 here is CASSLSGTGSYEQYF.